This T cell receptor (beta chain) was documented in a study of T cell repertoires in cytomegalovirus infection. Whole-study context: Selected CMV epitopes included recently identified HLA-C-restricted ones as well as well-studied HLA-B-restricted ones.

Study-wide results and limits: HLA-C-restricted, CMV-specific TCR beta clonotypes were dominant ex vivo.

Comments on this clonotype: Its target is unknown.

TCRdb fed the reads into MiXCR, producing one record per CDR3 protein. Of fewer than 850,000 distinct CDR3 sequences listed, roughly 28% are singletons. The sequences come from cultured CD8+ T cells from PBMCs, collected from culture after CMV antigen stimulation. The receptor comes from a human donor in good health (CMV status not recorded). Some clones in this sample may be carry-over from other donors' samples.

The CDR3 sequence is CASSLRDRPGELFF. The CDR3 DNA follows: TGTGCCAGCAGCTTGCGGGATCGGCCCGGGGAGCTGTTTTTT. V is TRBV5-4 and J is TRBJ2-2; tentative D call: TRBD2 (5 bases). Trimming cost V 1 base and J 6 bases, with 10 bases left between them. The CDR3 length is 14 residues. CDR1 and CDR2 (germline): SGHNT, YYREEE (reference sequence).